These T cell receptor beta chains were read from a single sample in a study of cytotoxic CD8 clonotypes in ibrutinib-treated CLL. Repertoires were generated with immunoSEQ multiplex PCR, while TCRdb's copy carries only in-frame clones and drops some. The sample lists roughly 24,000 clones; about 81% were seen once. The sample was PBMCs, taken before ibrutinib treatment. These receptors were collected from a human donor with chronic lymphocytic leukemia. CDR3s include the opening cysteine and the closing phenylalanine or tryptophan. A D gene is named only where the DNA matches it firmly. Size tells how often a clone was seen (once, few, many) or the class of an expanded clone, and some rows leave it out.

d_call | j_call | clone_size | v_call | cdr3_length | cdr3_nt | cdr3_aa
TRBD1 | TRBJ1-4 | . | TRBV7-8 | 14 | TGTGCCAGCAGCTCTGACAGGGTGGGAGAAAAACTGTTTTTT | CASSSDRVGEKLFF
TRBD1 | TRBJ2-7 | few | TRBV11-1 | 14 | TGTGCCAGCAGCCCGAGGGGGCTCCCCTACGAGCAGTACTTC | CASSPRGLPYEQYF
. | TRBJ2-5 | . | TRBV28 | 13 | TGTGCCAGCAGTGTACCAAGCCCAGAGACCCAGTACTTC | CASSVPSPETQYF
. | TRBJ2-2 | . | TRBV9 | 18 | TGTGCCAGCAGCGTAGCCCTACGGGGGGCGAGATACACCGGGGAGCTGTTTTTT | CASSVALRGARYTGELFF
. | TRBJ1-3 | once | TRBV11-2 | 14 | TGTGCCAGCAGCCTGACAGGCTCTGGAAACACCATATATTTT | CASSLTGSGNTIYF
. | TRBJ1-2 | once | TRBV19 | 15 | TGTGCCAGTAGTATAGCAGGCCGAATTGAGCGGGGCTACACCTTC | CASSIAGRIERGYTF
. | TRBJ2-5 | . | TRBV7-2 | 15 | TGTGCCAGCAGCTTAGTTGACAGGTCACAAGAGACCCAGTACTTC | CASSLVDRSQETQYF
. | TRBJ1-2 | few | TRBV19 | 16 | TGTGCCAGTAGTATAGGGACCACGAATAACGTCTATGGCTACACCTTC | CASSIGTTNNVYGYTF
TRBD1 | TRBJ2-2 | . | TRBV5-4 | 16 | TGTGCCAGCAGCTTGGTTTCAGGGGGCGGGACCGGGGAGCTGTTTTTT | CASSLVSGGGTGELFF
TRBD2 | TRBJ2-1 | . | TRBV11-2 | 15 | TGTGCCAGCAGCTTGGATCGGGGGGTTTACAATGAGCAGTTCTTC | CASSLDRGVYNEQFF
TRBD2 | TRBJ2-4 | . | TRBV2 | 15 | TGTGCCAGCAGGACTAGCGGGAGGGCCGGGGACATTCAGTACTTC | CASRTSGRAGDIQYF
TRBD1 | TRBJ2-1 | . | TRBV2 | 14 | TGTGCCAGCAGTCCAGGACAGGGGGTCGTCGGGCAGTTCTTC | CASSPGQGVVGQFF
TRBD1 | TRBJ2-1 | . | TRBV19 | 14 | TGTGCCAGTAGCCTTCGGACAGGAAACAATGAGCAGTTCTTC | CASSLRTGNNEQFF
. | TRBJ2-1 | . | TRBV5-1 | 15 | TGCGCCAGCAGCTTAGGAGACAGCAGCTACAATGAGCAGTTCTTC | CASSLGDSSYNEQFF
. | TRBJ1-1 | . | TRBV7-9 | 13 | TGTGCCAGCAGCCGGGGCCCCCGGGCAGAAGCTTTCTTT | CASSRGPRAEAFF
. | TRBJ1-1 | . | TRBV18 | 13 | TGTGCCAGCTCGGTAGGGTCCAACACTGAAGCTTTCTTT | CASSVGSNTEAFF
. | TRBJ2-5 | . | TRBV7-2 | 12 | TGTGCCAGCAGCACTTTAGACGGGACCCAGTACTTC | CASSTLDGTQYF
. | TRBJ1-2 | . | TRBV19 | 15 | TGTGCCAGTAGTATGGGTGTGCAGGTGAAGAATGGCTACACCTTC | CASSMGVQVKNGYTF
. | TRBJ2-7 | . | TRBV7-8 | 13 | TGTGCCAGCAGCACCCCCAACGTAGACGAGCAGTACTTC | CASSTPNVDEQYF
. | TRBJ2-1 | . | TRBV5-4 | 17 | TGTGCCAGCAGCCGGGGCGGGGCGGGAGCTGAGGGGGTTGAGCAGTTCTTC | CASSRGGAGAEGVEQFF
TRBD1 | TRBJ1-2 | . | TRBV5-1 | 17 | TGCGCCAGCAGCTTGGACCCTACCGGGACAGGGAGTTATGGCTACACCTTC | CASSLDPTGTGSYGYTF
. | TRBJ2-1 | . | TRBV6-1 | 13 | TGTGCCAGCAGTGAGACTCCCAGAGGAGGCGAGTTCTTC | CASSETPRGGEFF
. | TRBJ2-2 | . | TRBV9 | 15 | TGTGCCAGCAGCCCAGGCCGTGCCGCCCCCGGGGAGCTGTTTTTT | CASSPGRAAPGELFF
. | TRBJ1-1 | . | TRBV2 | 13 | TGTGCCAGCAGGGCGGAGGGGAACACTGAAGCTTTCTTT | CASRAEGNTEAFF
TRBD2 | TRBJ2-5 | . | TRBV7-2 | 17 | TGTGCCAGCAGCTTAGGCCCGCTAGCGGGAGGGCCCGAGACCCAGTACTTC | CASSLGPLAGGPETQYF
TRBD1 | TRBJ1-1 | few | TRBV6-5 | 15 | TGTGCCAGCAGGGGGACAGGGAGGCAGGGCACTGAAGCTTTCTTT | CASRGTGRQGTEAFF
. | TRBJ1-1 | . | TRBV5-1 | 16 | TGCGCCAGCAGCTCGGGCTTCGACTTGCAGAACACTGAAGCTTTCTTT | CASSSGFDLQNTEAFF
. | TRBJ2-5 | . | TRBV29-1 | 12 | TGCAGCGTTGCGGCGGCTCAAGAGACCCAGTACTTC | CSVAAAQETQYF
. | TRBJ2-5 | . | TRBV5-1 | 12 | TGCGCCAGCGGGGGGGCTGGGGAGACCCAGTACTTC | CASGGAGETQYF
. | TRBJ1-1 | . | TRBV5-6 | 14 | TGTGCCAGCAGCTTGCTCCGAGCGAACACTGAAGCTTTCTTT | CASSLLRANTEAFF
TRBD2 | TRBJ2-7 | . | TRBV4-1 | 17 | TGCGCCAGCAGCCAAGGTACAGCCGGGACTAGCGGATACGAGCAGTACTTC | CASSQGTAGTSGYEQYF
. | TRBJ1-2 | few | TRBV18 | 13 | TGTGCCAGCTCACCGGACCACGGGGGGGGCTACACCTTC | CASSPDHGGGYTF
. | TRBJ2-3 | . | TRBV5-1 | 14 | TGCGCCAGCAGCTTAGGACAGAGCACAGATACGCAGTATTTT | CASSLGQSTDTQYF
TRBD2 | TRBJ2-5 | . | TRBV7-9 | 18 | TGTGCCAGCAGCCCCCCATTAGGGACTAGCGGGGTCCAAGAGACCCAGTACTTC | CASSPPLGTSGVQETQYF
TRBD1 | TRBJ1-2 | . | TRBV19 | 15 | TGTGCCAGTAGTATGGGACAGGTTTCTAACTATGGCTACACCTTC | CASSMGQVSNYGYTF
. | TRBJ2-5 | . | TRBV5-1 | 13 | TGCGCCAGCAGCCGCACAGGGCAAGAGACCCAGTACTTC | CASSRTGQETQYF
. | TRBJ1-1 | once | TRBV19 | 15 | TGTGCCAGTAGTATTGATAGGGAGGCGAACACTGAAGCTTTCTTT | CASSIDREANTEAFF
. | TRBJ1-5 | . | TRBV27 | 13 | TGTGCCAGCAAGGGCGGCTACAATCAGCCCCAGCATTTT | CASKGGYNQPQHF
TRBD1 | TRBJ2-5 | once | TRBV5-6 | 13 | TGTGCCAGCATCAACAACAGGGGAGAGACCCAGTACTTC | CASINNRGETQYF
. | TRBJ2-1 | . | TRBV20-1 | 11 | TGCAGTGCTCAACCAACCAATGAGCAGTTCTTC | CSAQPTNEQFF
. | TRBJ1-2 | . | TRBV10-3 | 13 | TGTGCCATCCACGGGGGGCCTGGCTATGGCTACACCTTC | CAIHGGPGYGYTF
TRBD1 | TRBJ1-3 | . | TRBV7-9 | 15 | TGTGCCAGCAGCTCTTGGACAGGGCGACTGAACACCATATATTTT | CASSSWTGRLNTIYF
TRBD1 | TRBJ2-1 | . | TRBV5-4 | 15 | TGTGCCAGCAGCTTAGGGGGACAGCCATACAATGAGCAGTTCTTC | CASSLGGQPYNEQFF
. | TRBJ2-7 | . | TRBV18 | 14 | TGTGCCAGCTCACCTAATCCCGGGGGCTACGAGCAGTACTTC | CASSPNPGGYEQYF
. | TRBJ2-1 | once | TRBV6-5 | 14 | TGTGCCAGCAGCTTAGAAGGCTCCTACAATGAGCAGTTCTTC | CASSLEGSYNEQFF
. | TRBJ2-5 | . | TRBV6-5 | 13 | TGTGCCAGCAGTTACTCGCTGGGGGGGACCCAGTACTTC | CASSYSLGGTQYF
. | TRBJ2-1 | few | TRBV7-2 | 15 | TGTGCCAGCAGCTTAGTCGGGGGCATTAGGAATGAGCAGTTCTTC | CASSLVGGIRNEQFF
. | TRBJ2-1 | . | TRBV5-4 | 16 | TGTGCCAGCAGCTTGGAGTCAGGGCAGATATACAATGAGCAGTTCTTC | CASSLESGQIYNEQFF
. | TRBJ2-4 | . | TRBV20-1 | 10 | TGCAGTGCTAGGTCCAGCATTCAGTACTTC | CSARSSIQYF
TRBD1 | TRBJ2-3 | . | TRBV10-3 | 15 | TGTGCCATCAGTGGGGATCACAGGGGGACAGATACGCAGTATTTT | CAISGDHRGTDTQYF
. | TRBJ2-3 | . | TRBV19 | 14 | TGTGCCAGTAGTATGACGGACTCCACAGATACGCAGTATTTT | CASSMTDSTDTQYF
TRBD2 | TRBJ2-1 | . | TRBV12-5 | 13 | TGTGCTTGTAGCGGGTACCCCTACAATGAGCAGTTCTTC | CACSGYPYNEQFF
. | TRBJ2-3 | . | TRBV7-9 | 17 | TGTGCCAGCAGCTTTTTAGTGTCTCGTGGGAGAGGCGATACGCAGTATTTT | CASSFLVSRGRGDTQYF
. | TRBJ2-1 | . | TRBV7-6 | 14 | TGTGCCAGCAGCTTAGTGGACACAGACAATGAGCAGTTCTTC | CASSLVDTDNEQFF
TRBD2 | TRBJ2-1 | . | TRBV7-9 | 16 | TGTGCCAGCAGCAGTAGCGGGAGCGTCTCCTACAATGAGCAGTTCTTC | CASSSSGSVSYNEQFF
. | TRBJ1-2 | . | TRBV29-1 | 18 | TGCAGCGTTGAAGATCTTCGTTTCGGGGGGGCAAGGAACTATGGCTACACCTTC | CSVEDLRFGGARNYGYTF